The clone carrying this T cell receptor (beta chain) occurred a few times. Its antigen is still unknown. The table came from immunoSEQ multiplex PCR; TCRdb's copy has only in-frame clones and leaves some out. In the table there are 30,000 to 40,000 clones, 35% to 40% of which are singletons. This sample was taken from a study of PD-L1 blockade in urothelial cancer. Study-wide results and limits: Greater numbers of tumor-infiltrating T lymphocytes were seen among patients with durable benefit.

V shed 5 bases and J 9 bases; nucleotides not matched to a gene: 4. Germline V gene lookup returns CDR1 SGHDN and CDR2 FVKESK. The CDR3 spans 12 residues. This TCR came from a man aged 55-75 years with urothelial cancer. The rearrangement joins TRBV14 to TRBJ2-1; 7 positions agree with TRBD2. Material: tumor tissue, obtained before atezolizumab (anti-PD-L1) treatment. The CDR3 region has the DNA TGTGCCAGCAGCGGACTAGAGGGTGAGCAGTTCTTC. This translates into CASSGLEGEQFF.